These 29 T cell receptor beta chains originate from one sample sequenced in a study of T cell responses to AZD1222 COVID-19 vaccine. TCRdb's copy holds only in-frame clones and misses some; the assay was immunoSEQ multiplex PCR. The table has about 110,000 clones, approximately 90% seen once; the top ten hold approximately 17%. The input for sequencing was peripheral blood, taken on day 0 of AZD1222 vaccination. The receptors originated from an adult in good health.

This rearrangement joins TRBV11-2 to TRBJ1-2, with D possibly TRBD1 on 6 matching bases. The CDR3 runs 14 residues. The V and J ends lost 5 bases and 7 bases respectively, with 17 bases between them. In germline, CDR1 is SGHAT, CDR2 FQNNGV. As DNA, the CDR3 is TGTGCCAGCAGCGCCCTAGGGGGTGGGATTGGCTACACCTTC. This encodes CASSALGGGIGYTF.

The chain joins TRBV5-1 to TRBJ2-1, with D unresolved. The germline V and J ends were trimmed by 1 base and 10 bases, with 12 bases remaining between them. Per germline, CDR1 SGHRS and CDR2 YFSETQ. This CDR3 has 13 residues. In DNA form, the CDR3 reads TGCGCCAGCAGCTTGAATCTCGGACGCGAGCAGTTCTTC. Translated: CASSLNLGREQFF.

The sample holds a few counts of this clone. V gene TRBV6-5 combines with J gene TRBJ2-7, with 11 bases lining up with TRBD2. V shed 6 bases, J shed 4 bases, and the junction held 8 bases outside the gene matches. This CDR3 is 15 amino acids long. The germline gives CDR1 MNHEY, CDR2 SVGAGI. The chain's CDR3 is CASSLLAGAGYEQYF. The DNA for the CDR3 is TGTGCCAGCAGCCTACTAGCGGGGGCCGGATACGAGCAGTACTTC.

This chain uses TRBV28 with TRBJ1-3; no clear D gene. The CDR3 contains 12 residues. Germline CDR1 MDHEN, CDR2 SYDVKM. The V end was cut by 5 bases, the J end by 4 bases, with 6 bases between. The CDR3 is CASSLLGNTIYF. The DNA for the CDR3 is TGTGCCAGCAGTCTCCTCGGAAACACCATATATTTT.

The gene calls are TRBV10-3 and TRBJ1-5; D gene unclear. Germline V gene lookup returns CDR1 ENHRY and CDR2 SYGVKD. CDR3 length: 15 residues. V was pared by 0 bases and J by 2 bases, with 8 bases between. CDR3 sequence: CAISESTQGNQPQHF. The CDR3 DNA reads TGTGCCATCAGTGAGTCCACTCAGGGCAATCAGCCCCAGCATTTT.

This chain joins TRBV9 and TRBJ2-7, with 10 bases that match TRBD1. CDR1 is SGDLS, CDR2 YYNGEE, per germline. The CDR3 sequence is 15 residues long. V lost 0 bases, J lost 3 bases, and 3 bases stayed unmatched. The CDR3 DNA sequence: TGTGCCAGCAGCGTAGATGGGACAGGGGACTACGAGCAGTACTTC. Translated, it gives CASSVDGTGDYEQYF. Looking up the rest from reference TRBV9 and TRBJ2-7 gives the full variable domain: DSGVTQTPKHLITATGQRVTLRCSPRSGDLSVYWYQQSLDQGLQFLIQYYNGEERAKGNILERFSAQQFPDLHSELNLSSLELGDSALYFCASSVDGTGDYEQYFGPGTRLTVT.

The chain recombines TRBV9 with TRBJ2-7; 13 nucleotides agree with TRBD2. The CDR3 is 16 residues long. CDR1 and CDR2 (germline): SGDLS, YYNGEE. J gave up 1 base and V 4 bases, and 5 bases lay outside the gene matches. CDR3 loop: CASSPRTSGGSYEQYF. The CDR3 DNA sequence: TGTGCCAGCAGCCCACGGACTAGCGGGGGTTCCTACGAGCAGTACTTC.

CDR3 in DNA: TGTGCCACGAGGCTGGAGAGCAATCAGCCCCAGCATTTT. This codes for CATRLESNQPQHF. The chain is built from TRBV6-5 and TRBJ1-5; no clear D. Trimming pared 10 bases from V and 1 base from J, leaving 11 bases between. The CDR3 covers 13 residues. Germline CDR1 MNHEY, CDR2 SVGAGI.

CDR3: CASSAIQARASGNTIYF. As DNA, the CDR3 is TGTGCCAGCAGTGCTATACAGGCGCGGGCCTCTGGAAACACCATATATTTT. The chain recombines TRBV6-1 with TRBJ1-3; D is perhaps TRBD1 (5 bases). CDR1 is MNHNS and CDR2 is SASEGT in the germline V gene. V was trimmed by 4 bases and J by 0 bases, leaving 16 bases between them. This CDR3 region has 17 residues.

The rearrangement uses TRBV6-5 and TRBJ2-4; TRBD2 might be the D (5 bases). The CDR3 loop spans 12 amino acids. CDR1 is MNHEY, CDR2 SVGAGI, per germline. Trimming stripped 8 bases from V and 2 bases from J, with 7 bases between. Here the CDR3 DNA reads TGTGCCAGCGGGAGAACCAAAAACATTCAGTACTTC. Translated: CASGRTKNIQYF.

V gene TRBV9 combines with J gene TRBJ2-3; 11 bases align to TRBD2. This CDR3 has 21 residues. The germline gives CDR1 SGDLS, CDR2 YYNGEE. V shed 1 base, J shed 7 bases, and the junction held 23 bases outside the gene matches. CDR3 loop: CASSVSLSGSGGARAQHTQYF. DNA for the CDR3: TGTGCCAGCAGCGTATCCCTTTCGGGTAGCGGGGGGGCGAGGGCACAACATACGCAGTATTTT.

The V and J genes are TRBV7-9 and TRBJ2-4; D is undetermined. The germline CDR1 and CDR2 sequences are SEHNR and FQNEAQ (reference sequence). Trimming cost V 0 bases and J 0 bases, with 18 bases left between them. This CDR3 has 19 residues. This CDR3 reads CASSLALGVSPLAKNIQYF. As DNA, the CDR3 is TGTGCCAGCAGCTTAGCGCTTGGTGTTAGTCCCCTAGCCAAAAACATTCAGTACTTC.

The V and J genes are TRBV2 and TRBJ1-5, with D maybe TRBD1 (6 bases). Trimming removed 0 bases at V and 2 bases at J, with 8 bases between. Looked up from germline, CDR1 is SNHLY and CDR2 is FYNNEI. The CDR3 is 15 residues long. CDR3 sequence reads: CASSEARTGNQPQHF. For the CDR3, the DNA is TGTGCCAGCAGTGAAGCTAGGACAGGCAATCAGCCCCAGCATTTT.

Comments on this clone: This specimen includes other DNA sequences encoding the same CDR3. The rearrangement joins TRBV4-3 to TRBJ1-5; D call uncertain. Germline CDR1 reads LGHNA; CDR2 reads YSLEER. The V end lost 0 bases, the J end lost 4 bases, and 4 bases lay between the germline ends. The CDR3 runs to 13 residues. CDR3 protein: CASSQDRNQPQHF. CDR3 in DNA: TGCGCCAGCAGCCAAGACAGAAATCAGCCCCAGCATTTT.

The chain links TRBV12-3 or TRBV12-4 to TRBJ2-5; 10 bases align to TRBD2. The CDR3 is 13 residues long. Trimming removed 6 bases from V and 5 bases from J; junction bases left unmatched: 3. CDR3 loop: CASRSSGGETQYF. As DNA, the CDR3 is TGTGCCAGCAGGAGTAGCGGGGGGGAGACCCAGTACTTC.

This clone appeared a few times. The chain has TRBV27 and TRBJ2-4; 7 nucleotides line up with TRBD2. There are 14 residues in the CDR3. Unmatched junction bases numbered 8, after V lost 5 bases and J lost 7 bases. In germline, CDR1 is MNHEY, CDR2 SMNVEV (reference sequence). CDR3 sequence reads: CASSLVGGLNIQYF. The CDR3 nucleotides are TGTGCCAGCAGTCTCGTGGGGGGGTTGAACATTCAGTACTTC.

The V call is TRBV19, the J call TRBJ1-2; unclear D gene. Trimming took off 5 bases at V and 2 bases at J, with 21 bases between the two ends. Per germline, CDR1 LNHDA and CDR2 SQIVND (reference sequence). The CDR3 is made up of 17 amino acids. The CDR3 spells CASSQNAPPRQNYGYTF. The CDR3 nucleotides read TGTGCCAGTAGTCAAAACGCCCCTCCTCGGCAAAACTATGGCTACACCTTC.

This clone was seen more than once but under ten times. The chain employs TRBV7-2 and TRBJ1-4; no firm D call. Trimming removed 2 bases from V and 10 bases from J, with 11 bases in between. Per germline, CDR1 SGHTA and CDR2 FQGNSA. This CDR3 comprises 13 residues. CDR3 nucleotide sequence: TGTGCCAGCAGCTTAAAGTCGGGAGTAAAACTGTTTTTT. Its translation: CASSLKSGVKLFF. Variable domain in full (rest from reference TRBV7-2 and TRBJ1-4): GAGVSQSPSNKVTEKGKDVELRCDPISGHTALYWYRQSLGQGLEFLIYFQGNSAPDKSGLPSDRFSAERTGGSVSTLTIQRTQQEDSAVYLCASSLKSGVKLFFGSGTQLSVL.

The chain is built from TRBV30 and TRBJ2-2, with no clear D. This CDR3 is built from 15 residues. Germline CDR1 reads GTSNPN; CDR2 reads SVGIG (reference sequence). V lost 0 bases and J 4 bases, leaving 12 bases between the germline ends. Here the CDR3 reads CAWSVMTGATGELFF. The CDR3 DNA sequence: TGTGCCTGGAGTGTCATGACCGGTGCCACCGGGGAGCTGTTTTTT.

J is TRBJ2-2 and V is TRBV3-1 (or the pseudogene TRBV3-2), with 7 nucleotides matching TRBD2. Per germline, CDR1 LGHDT and CDR2 YNNKEL (reference sequence). The CDR3 extends over 15 amino acids. Losses at the gene ends were 6 bases for V and 5 bases for J; bases not matched to a gene: 9. The CDR3 loop reads CASRGWAGATGELFF. The CDR3 DNA reads TGTGCCAGCAGGGGTTGGGCGGGAGCAACCGGGGAGCTGTTTTTT.

This clone was counted once. The J gene is TRBJ1-1, the V gene TRBV5-1; tentative D call: TRBD1 (5 bases). Germline lookup yields CDR1 SGHRS and CDR2 YFSETQ. CDR3 length equals 14 residues. V lost 2 bases to trimming and J lost 4 bases, with 12 bases between them. The CDR3 DNA sequence: TGCGCCAGCAGCTTTCTCAGGGTGGGCACTGAAGCTTTCTTT. Its translation is CASSFLRVGTEAFF.

This clone has just a few counts. The chain couples TRBV27 to TRBJ2-7; D unclear. Germline V gene sequence: CDR1 MNHEY, CDR2 SMNVEV (reference sequence). V dropped 5 bases and J dropped 3 bases, with 5 bases sitting between them. CDR3 length equals 11 residues. Written as DNA, the CDR3 is TGTGCCAGCAGTCGGAACTACGAGCAGTACTTC. Its protein is CASSRNYEQYF.

The chain joins TRBV7-2 to TRBJ1-1, with D perhaps matching TRBD1 (5 bases). V was clipped by 0 bases and J by 6 bases, with 11 bases between them. This CDR3 comprises 14 residues. Germline CDR1 SGHTA, CDR2 FQGNSA. The CDR3 is CASSLARQPPEAFF. The CDR3 DNA sequence: TGTGCCAGCAGCTTAGCGCGACAGCCTCCTGAAGCTTTCTTT. Based on the CDR3 plus reference TRBV7-2 and TRBJ1-1, the full variable domain is GAGVSQSPSNKVTEKGKDVELRCDPISGHTALYWYRQSLGQGLEFLIYFQGNSAPDKSGLPSDRFSAERTGGSVSTLTIQRTQQEDSAVYLCASSLARQPPEAFFGQGTRLTVV.

V and J are TRBV7-9 and TRBJ1-2; tentatively, D is TRBD1 (5 bases). This CDR3 is 14 amino acids long. V dropped 8 bases and J dropped 8 bases, with 21 bases sitting between them. CDR1 and CDR2 from the germline V gene are SEHNR and FQNEAQ (reference sequence). The CDR3 sequence is CASVPGGLLKGYTF. The DNA for the CDR3 is TGTGCCAGCGTCCCCGGGGGACTGCTGAAGGGCTACACCTTC. Variable domain in full (rest from reference TRBV7-9 and TRBJ1-2): DTGVSQNPRHKITKRGQNVTFRCDPISEHNRLYWYRQTLGQGPEFLTYFQNEAQLEKSRLLSDRFSAERPKGSFSTLEIQRTEQGDSAMYLCASVPGGLLKGYTFGSGTRLTVV.

This clone was observed a few times. The V and J genes are TRBV11-3 and TRBJ1-2, with no clear D. The germline V gene encodes CDR1 SGHNT and CDR2 YENEEA. The V and J ends lost 3 bases and 0 bases respectively, with 11 bases between them. This CDR3 has 15 amino acids. The CDR3 sequence is CASSFGGSSNYGYTF. The CDR3 nucleotides are TGTGCCAGCAGCTTTGGCGGCAGTTCTAACTATGGCTACACCTTC. The complete variable domain, with remaining parts taken from reference TRBV11-3 and TRBJ1-2, reads EAGVVQSPRYKIIEKKQPVAFWCNPISGHNTLYWYLQNLGQGPELLIRYENEEAVDDSQLPKDRFSAERLKGVDSTLKIQPAELGDSAVYLCASSFGGSSNYGYTFGSGTRLTVV.

The gene calls are TRBV4-2 and TRBJ2-1; 7 bases are shared with TRBD1. Germline V gene data show CDR1 as LGHNA and CDR2 as YNFKEQ. Trimming cost V 4 bases and J 0 bases; bases outside gene matches: 6. CDR3 length: 16 amino acids. This chain's CDR3 is CASSRPTGTSYNEQFF. As DNA, the CDR3 is TGTGCCAGCAGCCGACCGACAGGGACCTCCTACAATGAGCAGTTCTTC.

The rearrangement links TRBV11-2 to TRBJ2-7; D is uncertain. In germline, CDR1 is SGHAT, CDR2 FQNNGV. V lost 5 bases, J lost 1 base, and 6 bases lay in between. This CDR3 comprises 12 residues. The chain's CDR3 is CASSLGSYEQYF. The CDR3 DNA reads TGTGCCAGCAGCCTAGGGTCCTACGAGCAGTACTTC.

This rearrangement joins TRBV6-5 to TRBJ1-6; 8 nucleotides match TRBD1. Germline V gene lookup returns CDR1 MNHEY and CDR2 SVGAGI. The V segment lost 0 bases and the J segment 9 bases; nucleotides outside the gene matches: 1. The CDR3 totals 14 residues. CDR3 sequence reads: CASSYSDRVSPLHF. Written as DNA, the CDR3 is TGTGCCAGCAGTTACTCGGACAGGGTTTCACCCCTCCACTTT.

The V gene is TRBV6-6, the J gene TRBJ1-2; D unresolved. Germline V CDR1 and CDR2: MNHNY, SVGAGI (reference sequence). This CDR3 has 13 amino acids. The ends were cut back, 8 bases at V and 8 bases at J, with 18 bases in the middle. CDR3 bases: TGTGCCAGCTTTGAGGGAGGAGCGGGAGGCTACACCTTC. Amino acid sequence: CASFEGGAGGYTF.